These 13 T cell receptor beta chains share one sample of origin, sequenced in a study of shared clonotypes between healthy human individuals. Assay used: immunoSEQ multiplex PCR; TCRdb lists only in-frame clones, some missing. The sample lists under 1,100,000 clones, 70% to 80% occurring once. Sequenced material: memory CD4+ T cells from PBMCs. Subset meaning: CD45RA-negative fraction. These receptors were collected from a man aged 18-30 years in good health. Some clones in this sample may be carry-over from other donors' samples.

V usage is TRBV4-2 and J usage is TRBJ2-7, with unresolved D. Per germline, CDR1 LGHNA and CDR2 YNFKEQ. Trimming removed 4 bases from V and 1 base from J, with 14 bases in between. The CDR3 extends over 15 amino acids. In DNA, the CDR3 is TGTGCCAGCAGCCGGTCGAGCAGGTCGTCCTACGAGCAGTACTTC. It codes for CASSRSSRSSYEQYF.

V is TRBV6-6 and J is TRBJ2-3; 8 bases map to TRBD2. The germline V gene has CDR1 MNHNY and CDR2 SVGAGI (reference sequence). V lost 0 bases, J lost 6 bases, and 8 bases stayed unmatched. The CDR3 consists of 16 residues. Written as DNA, the CDR3 is TGTGCCAGCAGTTACTCTGGCGGGAGGTTCCCGGATACGCAGTATTTT. The encoded protein is CASSYSGGRFPDTQYF.

The chain links TRBV6-1 to TRBJ1-4; D possibly corresponds to TRBD1 (6 bases). Per germline, CDR1 MNHNS and CDR2 SASEGT. Trimming stripped 4 bases from V and 10 bases from J, with 16 bases between. The CDR3 runs 14 residues. The DNA of the CDR3 is TGTGCCAGCAGTGTCTCAGGGGTAGTTGGAAAACTGTTTTTT. This translates into CASSVSGVVGKLFF.

The genes are TRBV7-9 and TRBJ1-2; D remains ambiguous. V dropped 5 bases and J dropped 3 bases, with 10 bases sitting between them. The CDR3 covers 13 residues. Germline V CDR1 and CDR2: SEHNR, FQNEAQ (reference sequence). The CDR3 sequence: CASSLGSHYGYTF. In DNA form, the CDR3 reads TGTGCCAGCAGCCTCGGGTCCCACTATGGCTACACCTTC.

This clone was recorded many times. This chain uses TRBV5-4 with TRBJ1-1, with a possible D match to TRBD1 (6 bases). Germline V lookup: CDR1 SGHNT, CDR2 YYREEE (reference sequence). CDR3 length: 15 residues. V was cut by 0 bases and J by 1 base, with 10 bases left in between. In DNA, the CDR3 is TGTGCCAGCAGCTTGGCCGAAGGGGGGAACACTGAAGCTTTCTTT. Translated, it gives CASSLAEGGNTEAFF.

The chain uses TRBV27 and TRBJ2-7; 7 nucleotides line up with TRBD1. V was pared by 4 bases and J by 5 bases, with 8 bases of the junction left unmatched. The CDR3 spans 14 residues. Germline CDR1 MNHEY, CDR2 SMNVEV (reference sequence). For the CDR3, the DNA is TGTGCCAGCAGTTACTCAGGGGGAAGGAACGAGCAGTACTTC. It translates to CASSYSGGRNEQYF.

This clone was counted between two and nine times. The gene calls are TRBV6-1 and TRBJ1-2; 10 bases are shared with TRBD1. Germline V CDR1 and CDR2: MNHNS, SASEGT. CDR3 length equals 13 residues. With V trimmed by 6 bases and J by 7 bases, 5 bases remained unmatched. CDR3 residues: CASRQGTGVGYTF. CDR3 sequence (DNA): TGTGCCAGCAGGCAAGGGACAGGGGTTGGCTACACCTTC.

The V and J genes are TRBV7-9 and TRBJ2-2; D not resolved. The CDR3 totals 13 residues. CDR1 and CDR2 from the germline V gene are SEHNR and FQNEAQ (reference sequence). The CDR3 loop reads CALAAPNTGELFF. Written as DNA, the CDR3 is TGTGCGTTGGCGGCCCCGAACACCGGGGAGCTGTTTTTT.

This clone was seen a few times. This chain connects TRBV5-1 to TRBJ2-3; 14 nucleotides line up with TRBD2. CDR1 is SGHRS, CDR2 YFSETQ, per germline. V gave up 0 bases and J gave up 2 bases; unmatched junction bases: 2. This CDR3 region has 17 residues. The CDR3 DNA sequence: TGCGCCAGCAGCTTGGGACTAGCGGGAGGGTACACAGATACGCAGTATTTT. This gives the protein CASSLGLAGGYTDTQYF.

The V and J genes are TRBV7-2 and TRBJ1-2; 9 nucleotides match TRBD1. V lost 5 bases to trimming and J lost 7 bases; unmatched junction nucleotides: 5. The CDR3 consists of 13 residues. The germline CDR1 and CDR2 sequences are SGHTA and FQGNSA. CDR3 coding DNA: TGTGCCAGCAGCGAACAGGGGGCGGGTGGCTACACCTTC. Its protein is CASSEQGAGGYTF.

The chain carries TRBV27 and TRBJ2-2, with 9 bases identical to TRBD2. This CDR3 spans 17 amino acids. The V gene end was trimmed by 7 bases and the J gene end by 0 bases; junction bases not matched to a gene: 9. Germline assignment: CDR1 MNHEY and CDR2 SMNVEV (reference sequence). DNA for the CDR3: TGTGCCAGCAACCGGAGGCGGGAGGGCGCGAACACCGGGGAGCTGTTTTTT. Translation: CASNRRREGANTGELFF.

This rearrangement joins TRBV2 to TRBJ2-2; 7 bases fit TRBD2. The germline V gene has CDR1 SNHLY and CDR2 FYNNEI. CDR3 length equals 14 residues. V trimming: 9 bases; J trimming: 6 bases; junction bases outside the gene matches: 10. The CDR3 here is CASRWEGLAGELFF. The CDR3 region has the DNA TGTGCCAGTCGTTGGGAGGGCCTAGCCGGGGAGCTGTTTTTT.

This sequence joins TRBV5-4 and TRBJ1-2; a possible D gene is TRBD1 (5 bases). This CDR3 comprises 15 residues. V was clipped by 0 bases and J by 5 bases, with 14 bases between them. Germline V gives CDR1 SGHNT, CDR2 YYREEE (reference sequence). CDR3 sequence: CASSLESTRGYGYTF. The DNA for the CDR3 is TGTGCCAGCAGCTTGGAATCTACGAGGGGTTATGGCTACACCTTC.